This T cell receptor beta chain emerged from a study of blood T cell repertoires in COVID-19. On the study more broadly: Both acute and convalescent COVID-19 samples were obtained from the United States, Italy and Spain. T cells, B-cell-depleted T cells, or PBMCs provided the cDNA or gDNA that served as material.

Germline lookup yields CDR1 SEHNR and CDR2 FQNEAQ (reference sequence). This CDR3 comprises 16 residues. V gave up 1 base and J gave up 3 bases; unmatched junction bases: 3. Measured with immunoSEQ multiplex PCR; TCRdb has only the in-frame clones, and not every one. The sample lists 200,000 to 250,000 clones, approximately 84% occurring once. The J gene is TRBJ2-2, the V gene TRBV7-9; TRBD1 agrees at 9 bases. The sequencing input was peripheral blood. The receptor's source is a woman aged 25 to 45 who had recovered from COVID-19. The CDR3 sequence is CASSLVQGAHTGELFF. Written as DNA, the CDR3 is TGTGCCAGCAGCTTAGTACAGGGGGCGCACACCGGGGAGCTGTTTTTT.